The T cell receptor (beta chain) under discussion was sequenced for a study of blood T cell repertoires in COVID-19. Study-wide context: The United States, Italy and Spain provided the acute and convalescent COVID-19 samples. PBMCs, B-cell-depleted T cells, or T cells were the source of the cDNA or gDNA that made up the material.

The CDR3 loop spans 15 amino acids. The junction had 5 bases not matched to a gene; V was cut back by 6 bases and J by 1 base. Germline V gives CDR1 LNHDA, CDR2 SQIVND (reference sequence). In the original workflow: Cell counts per sample came from amplifying reference gene primers. Produced via immunoSEQ multiplex PCR; TCRdb's table is partial and in-frame only. The V and J calls and clone size are taken from that table; D and trimming were inferred from the DNA. The table lists some 23,000 clones, around nine tenths of them singletons. This clone was recorded once. The rearrangement uses TRBV19 and TRBJ2-5; TRBD1 matches 10 bases. The source is a human donor in a cohort sampled during active COVID-19. Sequenced sample: peripheral blood. As DNA, the CDR3 is TGTGCCAGTAGCTCCCGGGACAGGGGCCAAGAGACCCAGTACTTC. Translation gives CASSSRDRGQETQYF.